Below are 20 T cell receptor beta chains sequenced from a single sample in a study of glioma-infiltrating T cells. Using RNA template, CDR3s of TCR alpha and beta were amplified with iRepertoire arm-PCR. TCRdb recomputed calls from the multiplex PCR reads with MiXCR, one row per CDR3 protein. The sample carries some 190,000 distinct CDR3 sequences, 32% recorded once. What was sequenced was glioma tissue, nonneoplastic brain tissue, or PBMCs (not recorded which). The receptors originated from a human donor with low-grade glioma or glioblastoma, undergoing nonglioma brain surgery, or in good health (not recorded which).

As regards this clonotype: A much larger clonotype is one base distant, so this may be a read error. The chain couples TRBV6-2 or TRBV6-3 to TRBJ2-2; D remains ambiguous. Trimming took 4 bases from V and 7 from J, leaving 10 bases between them. Germline values: CDR1 MNHEY, CDR2 SVGEGT. The CDR3 sequence is 13 residues long. CDR3 protein: CASSCRMSGELFF. CDR3 in DNA: TGTGCCAGCAGTTGCAGAATGAGCGGGGAGCTGTTTTTT.

In this sample, this clonotype turned up many times. The chain joins TRBV7-3 to TRBJ2-1; D is perhaps TRBD2 (6 bases). The ends were cut back, 3 bases at V and 9 bases at J, with 18 bases in the middle. Germline V CDR1 and CDR2: SGHTA, FQGTGA. This CDR3 has 15 amino acids. The CDR3 region has the DNA TGTGCCAGCAGCTTGGTGGGCGGGGCACAATCTGAGCAGTTCTTC. This sequence encodes CASSLVGGAQSEQFF.

Ten or more counts support this clonotype. CDR3 sequence (DNA): TGTGCCAGCAGCTTAGCGCCTTTGACAGGGCCCTCCTACGAGCAGTACTTC. Translation: CASSLAPLTGPSYEQYF. V is TRBV7-2 and J is TRBJ2-7, with TRBD1 matching over 7 bases. The CDR3 covers 17 residues. After removal of 0 bases from V and 0 bases from J, the junction contained 8 bases not matched to a gene. CDR1 and CDR2 from the germline V gene are SGHTA and FQGNSA.

This clonotype has just a few counts. This chain links TRBV7-2 with TRBJ2-3, with 12 positions matching TRBD2. This CDR3 contains 18 residues. Looked up from germline, CDR1 is SGHTA and CDR2 is FQGNSA. J lost 3 bases, V lost 5 bases, and 12 bases had no gene match. The CDR3: CASSQDQASGRGTDTQYF. The CDR3, as DNA: TGTGCCAGCAGCCAAGATCAGGCTAGCGGGAGGGGAACAGATACGCAGTATTTT.

At least ten counts were recorded for this clonotype. This CDR3 reads CASSRRLAGQQETQYF. The CDR3 nucleotides read TGCGCCAGCAGCCGACGACTAGCGGGCCAGCAAGAGACCCAGTACTTC. V is TRBV4-3 and J is TRBJ2-5; 10 bases align to TRBD2. This CDR3 region has 16 residues. V gave up 4 bases and J gave up 2 bases; unmatched junction bases: 7. Germline V gives CDR1 LGHNA, CDR2 YSLEER.

The chain couples TRBV6-1 to TRBJ1-2, with a tentative D call TRBD1 (5 bases). Germline CDR1 reads MNHNS; CDR2 reads SASEGT. The CDR3 covers 15 residues. Trimming pared 5 bases from V and 0 bases from J, leaving 13 bases between. The CDR3 bases are TGTGCCAGCAGTCCCCTTATGACAGCTAACTATGGCTACACCTTC. This sequence encodes CASSPLMTANYGYTF.

Remarks on this clonotype: This clone may be a read error of a much larger clone one base away. The chain is built from TRBV7-2 and TRBJ2-7; TRBD2 agrees at 11 bases. The germline V gene has CDR1 SGHTA and CDR2 FQGNSA. The CDR3 contains 16 residues. CDR3 coding DNA: TGTGCCAGCAGCCCCCCCCGGGGACTAGCGGCCTACGTGCAGTACTTC. Its protein product is CASSPPRGLAAYVQYF.

Comments on this clonotype: This could be a read error, since a much larger clone is one nucleotide away. The genes are TRBV29-1 and TRBJ1-1, with 7 nucleotides matching TRBD1. The CDR3 is 13 residues long. Losses at the gene ends were 4 bases for V and 4 bases for J; bases not matched to a gene: 6. Germline CDR1 reads SQVTM; CDR2 reads ANQGSEA. The CDR3 sequence is CSVGGTVSTEAFF. The CDR3 region has the DNA TGCAGCGTTGGTGGGACAGTTAGCACTGAAGCTTTCTTT.

The rearrangement links TRBV11-2 to TRBJ2-3; 7 nucleotides line up with TRBD2. Germline CDR1 is SGHAT and CDR2 is FQNNGV. Trimming took 6 bases from V and 3 from J; bases not matched to a gene: 15. This CDR3 is built from 17 residues. The CDR3 protein is CASRLRRASGRTDTQYF. In nucleotides, the CDR3 is TGTGCCAGCAGGCTAAGGCGGGCTAGCGGCAGAACAGATACGCAGTATTTT.

This clonotype was detected ten times or more. V usage is TRBV6-1 and J usage is TRBJ2-7; 7 bases match TRBD2. Germline loops: CDR1 MNHNS, CDR2 SASEGT. Trimming removed 5 bases from V and 0 bases from J; junction bases left unmatched: 4. The CDR3 has 14 amino acids. CDR3 bases: TGTGCCAGCAGTTCGGGGGGAAGCTCCTACGAGCAGTACTTC. This sequence encodes CASSSGGSSYEQYF.

The V gene is TRBV4-1, the J gene TRBJ2-5; 14 bases map to TRBD2. In germline, CDR1 is MGHRA, CDR2 YSYEKL. V dropped 4 bases and J dropped 5; count of bases not matched to a gene: 6. This CDR3 region has 16 residues. CDR3 DNA sequence: TGCGCCAGCAGCCCTACGGGACTAGCGGGAGCCGAGACCCAGTACTTC. It specifies CASSPTGLAGAETQYF.

The chain has TRBV19 and TRBJ1-1, with D possibly matching TRBD1 (5 bases). The CDR3 length is 13 residues. Trimming pared 6 bases from V and 8 bases from J, leaving 16 bases between. Germline V gene lookup returns CDR1 LNHDA and CDR2 SQIVND (reference sequence). CDR3 loop: CASRSLGGSEAFF. In DNA, the CDR3 is TGTGCCAGTAGATCCCTTGGGGGAAGCGAAGCTTTCTTT.

This clonotype was counted ten times or more. V usage is TRBV7-2 and J usage is TRBJ2-1, with 11 bases that match TRBD2. The CDR3 has 16 amino acids. Looked up from germline, CDR1 is SGHTA and CDR2 is FQGNSA. Unmatched junction bases numbered 8, after V lost 0 bases and J lost 10 bases. In nucleotides, the CDR3 is TGTGCCAGCAGCTTAGCGGGTAGCGGGAGGGCTAGCGAGCAGTTCTTC. The encoded protein is CASSLAGSGRASEQFF.

This clonotype showed up many times. The chain is built from TRBV27 and TRBJ2-7; tentative D call: TRBD1 (5 bases). The V and J ends lost 6 bases and 1 base respectively, with 10 bases between them. Germline V gene sequence: CDR1 MNHEY, CDR2 SMNVEV (reference sequence). The CDR3 is 13 amino acids. CDR3 residues: CASRRDRSYEQYF. As DNA, the CDR3 is TGTGCCAGCAGACGCGACAGATCCTACGAGCAGTACTTC.

In the case of this clonotype: The conserved closing phenylalanine or tryptophan is absent in this CDR3, likely reflecting a read error. The chain joins TRBV7-9 to TRBJ2-5; D call uncertain. The CDR3 is 11 residues long. Germline CDR1 SEHNR, CDR2 FQNEAQ (reference sequence). Between the trimmed V and J ends, which lost 2 bases and 4 bases, there was a span of 2 bases. Here the CDR3 DNA reads TGTGCCAGCAGCTTAACAGAGACCCAGTACTTA. Translating gives CASSLTETQYL.

This clonotype is a singleton in its sample. This CDR3 is missing its conserved last phenylalanine or tryptophan, likely due to a read error. The rearrangement links TRBV6-2 or TRBV6-3 to TRBJ2-5; perhaps TRBD1 as D (6 bases). Germline CDR1 is MNHEY and CDR2 is SVGEGT. The CDR3 extends over 15 amino acids. The CDR3 coding sequence is TGTGCCATCAGTTACCCAGGAACAGGGCAAGAGACCCAGTACCTC. Translation gives CAISYPGTGQETQYL.

Details on this clonotype: This could be a read error, since a much larger clone is one nucleotide away. The chain joins TRBV3-1 to TRBJ2-5; D not resolved. This CDR3 is 14 amino acids long. CDR1 is LGHDT and CDR2 is YNNKEL in the germline V gene (reference sequence). The CDR3: CASSQGGTEENQYF. As DNA, the CDR3 is TGTGCCAGCAGCCAAGGTGGCACTGAAGAGAACCAGTACTTC.

This chain joins TRBV19 and TRBJ2-1; D possibly corresponds to TRBD2 (5 bases). The CDR3 spans 12 residues. The germline V gene has CDR1 LNHDA and CDR2 SQIVND (reference sequence). V lost 5 bases and J lost 10, with 12 bases in between. The CDR3 bases are TGTGCCAGTAGTGAAGGAGGAGGCGAGCAGTTCTTC. Its protein is CASSEGGGEQFF. The whole variable domain, filled in from reference TRBV19 and TRBJ2-1, reads DGGITQSPKYLFRKEGQNVTLSCEQNLNHDAMYWYRQDPGQGLRLIYYSQIVNDFQKGDIAEGYSVSREKKESFPLTVTSAQKNPTAFYLCASSEGGGEQFFGPGTRLTVL.

This clonotype appeared many times. V and J are TRBV7-9 and TRBJ2-7; D may be TRBD1 or TRBD2 (5 bases each). Germline CDR1 is SEHNR and CDR2 is FQNEAQ (reference sequence). The CDR3 has 16 amino acids. Trimming removed 0 bases from V and 0 bases from J, with 12 bases in between. This CDR3 is CASSLAGTRISYEQYF. The CDR3 coding sequence is TGTGCCAGCAGCTTAGCCGGGACGAGGATCTCCTACGAGCAGTACTTC.

This clonotype was seen many times. The chain is built from TRBV10-3 and TRBJ2-1, with TRBD2 matching over 8 bases. Germline values: CDR1 ENHRY, CDR2 SYGVKD. Trimming cost V 8 bases and J 3 bases; bases outside gene matches: 0. This CDR3 is built from 12 residues. CDR3 bases: TGTGCCATCGGGACTAGCTACAATGAGCAGTTCTTC. Translating gives CAIGTSYNEQFF.